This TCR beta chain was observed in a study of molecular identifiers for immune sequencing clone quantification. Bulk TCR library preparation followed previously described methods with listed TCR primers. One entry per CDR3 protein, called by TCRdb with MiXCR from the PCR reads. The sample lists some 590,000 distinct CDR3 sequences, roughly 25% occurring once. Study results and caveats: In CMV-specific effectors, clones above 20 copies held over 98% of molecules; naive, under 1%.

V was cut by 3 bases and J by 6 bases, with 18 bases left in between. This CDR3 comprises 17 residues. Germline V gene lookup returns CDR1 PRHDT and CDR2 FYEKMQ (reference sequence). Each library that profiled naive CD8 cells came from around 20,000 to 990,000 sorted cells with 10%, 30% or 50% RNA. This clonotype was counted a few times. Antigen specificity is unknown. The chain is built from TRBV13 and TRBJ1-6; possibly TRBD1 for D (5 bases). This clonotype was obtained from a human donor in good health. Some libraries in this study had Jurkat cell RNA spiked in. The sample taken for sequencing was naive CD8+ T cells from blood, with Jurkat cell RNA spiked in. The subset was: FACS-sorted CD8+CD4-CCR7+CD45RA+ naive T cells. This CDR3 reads CASSLGRGGATNSPLHF. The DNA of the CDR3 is TGTGCCAGCAGCTTGGGCCGGGGTGGGGCGACTAATTCACCCCTCCACTTT.